These T cell receptor beta chains were read from a single sample in a study of OX40 agonist ivuxolimab in advanced cancers. Profiled with immunoSEQ multiplex PCR; TCRdb holds only in-frame clones, not every one. Among 57,000 or so clones, 91% were seen once, and the ten largest hold 11% to 15%. Sequencing was performed on CD4+ or CD8+ T cells sorted from blood, taken in a trial of the OX40 agonist ivuxolimab. The receptor source for this set is an adult with an advanced solid tumor such as melanoma, head and neck, liver or kidney cancer. The CDR3 runs from the conserved cysteine through the conserved F or W. A D gene is named only where the DNA matches it firmly. Clone sizes are given selectively: once, few, many, or a class where the clone is expanded.

cdr3_length,d_call,j_call,v_call,clone_size,cdr3_aa,cdr3_nt
14,TRBD2,TRBJ2-2,TRBV19,.,CWTSGRNDTGELFF,TGTTGGACTAGCGGGAGGAATGATACCGGGGAGCTGTTTTTT
13,TRBD2,TRBJ2-1,TRBV11-2,.,CASSLASGHEQFF,TGTGCCAGCAGCTTAGCTAGCGGGCATGAGCAGTTCTTC
14,.,TRBJ2-5,TRBV28,.,CASSLRQAQETQYF,TGTGCCAGCAGTCTTCGACAGGCCCAAGAGACCCAGTACTTC
13,.,TRBJ1-3,TRBV7-9,.,CASGLNSGNTIYF,TGTGCCTCAGGATTGAACTCTGGAAACACCATATATTTT
15,TRBD2,TRBJ2-1,TRBV7-8,.,CASRRTSGINNEQFF,TGTGCCAGCAGGAGAACTAGCGGCATAAACAATGAGCAGTTCTTC
14,TRBD1,TRBJ1-2,TRBV15,.,CATSREDRGYGYTF,TGTGCCACCAGCAGAGAGGACAGGGGATATGGCTACACCTTC
14,.,TRBJ2-1,TRBV11-2,.,CASSLSPGSNEQFF,TGTGCCAGCAGCTTAAGTCCGGGTAGTAATGAGCAGTTCTTC
13,.,TRBJ2-5,TRBV7-3,.,CASSFGSGETQYF,TGTGCCAGCAGCTTCGGGAGCGGGGAGACCCAGTACTTC
14,.,TRBJ2-7,TRBV10-3,once,CAIRETRQTYEQYF,TGTGCCATCAGGGAGACACGACAAACCTACGAGCAGTACTTC
14,TRBD2,TRBJ2-7,TRBV7-6,.,CASSLGGSRSEQYF,TGTGCCAGCAGCTTAGGCGGGAGTAGATCCGAGCAGTACTTC
14,TRBD2,TRBJ2-3,TRBV28,.,CASSRLAGEDTQYF,TGTGCCAGCAGTCGACTAGCGGGAGAGGATACGCAGTATTTT
14,TRBD1,TRBJ2-5,TRBV11-1,.,CASSDLGGWETQYF,TGTGCCAGCAGCGATTTAGGGGGCTGGGAGACCCAGTACTTC
11,.,TRBJ2-3,TRBV7-2,.,CASSYTDTQYF,TGTGCCAGCAGCTATACAGATACGCAGTATTTT
15,.,TRBJ2-3,TRBV5-1,.,CASSLASISTDTQYF,TGCGCCAGCAGCTTGGCCTCAATCTCAACAGATACGCAGTATTTT
16,TRBD1,TRBJ1-2,TRBV27,.,CASSSAGTGHRSGYTF,TGTGCCAGCAGTTCAGCCGGGACAGGGCATAGAAGTGGCTACACCTTC
15,.,TRBJ2-3,TRBV5-1,.,CASSLVGSRGDTQYF,TGCGCCAGCAGCTTGGTGGGGAGCAGAGGGGATACGCAGTATTTT
14,.,TRBJ1-5,TRBV28,.,CASSLRGADQPQHF,TGTGCCAGCAGTTTGAGGGGGGCCGATCAGCCCCAGCATTTT
14,.,TRBJ2-3,TRBV7-9,.,CASSPRRGIDTQYF,TGTGCCAGCAGCCCAAGGAGGGGGATAGATACGCAGTATTTT
16,.,TRBJ1-5,TRBV15,.,CATSTPHGGIIQPQHF,TGTGCCACCAGCACTCCGCACGGGGGAATAATTCAGCCCCAGCATTTT
14,TRBD2,TRBJ2-3,TRBV7-9,.,CASSQGLAADTQYF,TGTGCCAGCAGCCAGGGACTAGCGGCAGATACGCAGTATTTT
14,TRBD2,TRBJ2-7,TRBV28,once,CASTEPGGTYEQYF,TGTGCCAGCACCGAACCGGGGGGGACCTACGAGCAGTACTTC
12,.,TRBJ1-2,TRBV28,.,CASSGRAYGYTF,TGTGCCAGCAGCGGACGGGCCTATGGCTACACCTTC
16,TRBD2,TRBJ2-3,TRBV18,.,CASSPGEGGSTDTQYF,TGTGCCAGCTCACCAGGGGAGGGTGGAAGCACAGATACGCAGTATTTT
14,TRBD2,TRBJ2-7,TRBV5-1,once,CASSFTSGLYEQYF,TGCGCCAGCAGCTTTACTAGCGGGCTGTACGAGCAGTACTTC
13,.,TRBJ2-7,TRBV18,.,CASSTGFSYEQYF,TGTGCCAGCTCAACGGGGTTTTCCTACGAGCAGTACTTC
13,.,TRBJ2-3,TRBV6-5,.,CASSYGYTDTQYF,TGTGCCAGCAGTTACGGCTACACAGATACGCAGTATTTT
14,.,TRBJ2-5,TRBV5-1,.,CASKGGSGQETQYF,TGCGCCAGCAAGGGGGGGAGTGGGCAAGAGACCCAGTACTTC
16,.,TRBJ2-3,TRBV11-3,.,CASSLGTGSSTDTQYF,TGTGCCAGCAGCTTAGGAACGGGATCGAGCACAGATACGCAGTATTTT
13,.,TRBJ2-1,TRBV7-3,.,CASSLRGDNEQFF,TGTGCCAGCAGCTTACGTGGGGACAATGAGCAGTTCTTC
16,TRBD1,TRBJ2-1,TRBV19,few,CASSIGTGRPNNEQFF,TGTGCCAGTAGTATAGGGACAGGGCGCCCCAACAATGAGCAGTTCTTC
16,TRBD2,TRBJ2-1,TRBV5-6,.,CASSLLAGSTYNEQFF,TGTGCCAGCAGCCTCCTAGCGGGTAGTACCTACAATGAGCAGTTCTTC
15,TRBD1,TRBJ2-1,TRBV7-9,.,CASRLTGGRDNEQFF,TGTGCCAGCAGACTGACAGGGGGCAGAGACAATGAGCAGTTCTTC
15,.,TRBJ1-4,TRBV5-4,.,CASSLDGTTNEKLFF,TGTGCCAGCAGCCTGGACGGAACAACTAATGAAAAACTGTTTTTT
14,TRBD1,TRBJ1-2,TRBV27,.,CASRNRDRGHGYTF,TGTGCCAGCAGGAACCGGGACAGGGGGCACGGCTACACCTTC
18,.,TRBJ2-2,TRBV21-1,few,CASSKVPGGGEDTGELFF,TGTGCCAGCAGCAAAGTCCCAGGAGGAGGGGAGGACACCGGGGAGCTGTTTTTT
15,TRBD1,TRBJ1-5,TRBV6-1,.,CASRPSGTANQPQHF,TGTGCCAGCAGGCCCTCCGGGACAGCAAATCAGCCCCAGCATTTT
16,.,TRBJ2-6,TRBV19,.,CASSFGRHSGANVLTF,TGTGCCAGTAGTTTCGGGCGGCACTCTGGGGCCAACGTCCTGACTTTC
16,.,TRBJ2-3,TRBV7-7,.,CASSLGASSSTDTQYF,TGTGCTAGCAGCTTAGGGGCTAGCTCTAGCACAGATACGCAGTATTTT
15,.,TRBJ1-4,TRBV7-3,.,CASSLTSALNEKLFF,TGTGCCAGCAGCTTAACGTCGGCCCTTAATGAAAAACTGTTTTTT
15,.,TRBJ2-6,TRBV5-1,.,CASSLLGDGANVLTF,TGCGCCAGCAGCTTGTTGGGAGATGGGGCCAACGTCCTGACTTTC